This TCR beta chain is drawn from a study of CD8+ T cells in alopecia areata. Study-wide background: Female C3H/HeJ mice aged 7-10 weeks were given skin from C3H/HeJ graft donors, about 6-12 months old, that had spontaneous alopecia.

Study findings and constraints: Normal skin's resident alphabeta T cells are also sequenced in scalp samples. It was less clear whether patients shared TCRs than it was in mice, possibly because of HLA. Clonality in lesional scalp, especially alopecia totalis/universalis, exceeded that of normal scalp.

A panel of CD4, CD8alpha, NKG2D, NKG2ACE and other markers served to sort pooled cutaneous lymph node cells. The CDR3 is 17 residues long. Looked up from germline, CDR1 is LGHNA and CDR2 is YNLKQL (reference sequence). V trimming: 0 bases; J trimming: 3 bases; junction bases outside the gene matches: 2. This clone has more than one count but fewer than ten. Its antigen is unidentified. Gene names denote mouse genes. The CDR3 extends 4 residues past the end of the read, so its final part is completed from the germline J gene. Extraction and reverse transcription of RNA yielded cDNA as the sequencing template. The repertoire was sequenced with immunoSEQ multiplex PCR; TCRdb's copy has only in-frame clones and lacks some. The sample has 290,000 or so clones, none seen only once; the top ten hold 1.2%.

The sequenced sample consisted of CD4+ T cells sorted from a lymph node. The source of this sequence is a C3H/HeJ mouse with alopecia areata. MHC haplotype of the strain: H2-k. The V gene is TRBV5, the J gene TRBJ2-2; 12 bases fit TRBD2. The DNA read from the CDR3 is TGTGCCAGCAGCCAAGATAGGACTGGGGGGGACACCGGG. Encoded protein: CASSQDRTGGDTG. The CDR3 in its entirety is CASSQDRTGGDTGQLYF.